These 17 T cell receptor beta chains were sequenced from one sample in a study of post-analysis software for immune sequencing data. Study outcomes and limitations: TRBV5-6, TRBV5-1 and TRBV20-1 were among about 5 TRBV segments more frequent in patients than controls.

These receptors' targets are unknown. TCR beta libraries were prepared from cDNA with unique molecular identifiers. TCRdb ran MiXCR on the PCR reads and lists one entry per CDR3 protein. The sample holds roughly 730,000 distinct CDR3 sequences, around 27% seen once. The sample comprised blood. These receptors all stem from a girl under 18 with multiple sclerosis.

This clonotype was observed at least ten times. The V call is TRBV2, the J call TRBJ2-5; unclear D gene. The CDR3 contains 13 residues. The V and J ends lost 8 bases and 2 bases respectively, with 12 bases between them. CDR1 and CDR2 from the germline V gene are SNHLY and FYNNEI. CDR3 sequence (DNA): TGTGCCAGCGCTATTGTTAGGCAAGAGACCCAGTACTTC. Its protein is CASAIVRQETQYF.

In regard to this clonotype: At one of its ends the junction is not consistent with the germline gene, which may arise from a read error. The chain is built from TRBV20-1 and TRBJ2-5; TRBD2 matches 10 bases. CDR1 is DFQATT and CDR2 is SNEGSKA in the germline V gene (reference sequence). This CDR3 comprises 15 residues. CDR3 in amino acids: CSARGLAEPRETQYF. CDR3 bases: TGCAGTGCCAGAGGACTAGCGGAACCTAGGGAGACCCAGTACTTC.

The J gene is TRBJ2-6, the V gene TRBV7-9; D might be TRBD1 (5 bases). Trimming pared 4 bases from V and 2 bases from J, leaving 21 bases between. The germline CDR1 and CDR2 sequences are SEHNR and FQNEAQ (reference sequence). The CDR3 length is 19 residues. In nucleotides, the CDR3 is TGTGCCAGCAGCTCCGAAGAGGCAGGGAAGGAGCCTGGGGCCAACGTCCTGACTTTC. Protein product: CASSSEEAGKEPGANVLTF.

The J gene is TRBJ2-7, the V gene TRBV7-6, with 9 bases matching TRBD1. CDR1 SGHVS and CDR2 FNYEAQ come from the germline V gene. Losses at the gene ends were 4 bases for V and 7 bases for J; bases not matched to a gene: 8. The CDR3 totals 14 residues. This CDR3 is CASSSVGTGKEQYF. CDR3 DNA: TGTGCCAGCAGCTCGGTGGGGACAGGGAAAGAGCAGTACTTC.

The chain has TRBV20-1 and TRBJ1-5; unclear D gene. CDR1 and CDR2 from the germline V gene are DFQATT and SNEGSKA (reference sequence). Deletions cut 0 bases from V and 3 bases from J, with 12 bases between. This CDR3 is built from 15 residues. CDR3: CSARDLVLFNQPQHF. The CDR3 DNA is TGCAGTGCTAGAGATCTCGTTCTCTTCAATCAGCCCCAGCATTTT.

The rearrangement links TRBV9 to TRBJ2-7, with a tentative D call TRBD2 (5 bases). CDR1 and CDR2 (germline): SGDLS, YYNGEE. V was shortened by 4 bases and J by 0 bases, with 17 bases between the two germline ends. This CDR3 region has 16 residues. As DNA, the CDR3 is TGTGCCAGCAGCTCCCGGGTGCGGGCGGGCTCCTACGAGCAGTACTTC. It encodes CASSSRVRAGSYEQYF.

There are many counts of this clonotype. The rearrangement uses TRBV6-5 and TRBJ1-1; TRBD1 matches 8 bases. Losses at the gene ends were 7 bases for V and 5 bases for J; bases not matched to a gene: 6. The CDR3 covers 13 residues. CDR1 MNHEY and CDR2 SVGAGI come from the germline V gene. In nucleotides, the CDR3 is TGTGCCAGCAAAAACAGGGGGGGAACTGAAGCTTTCTTT. Translating gives CASKNRGGTEAFF.

This clonotype was detected a few times. The chain links TRBV20-1 to TRBJ1-1; TRBD1 matches at 11 bases. The CDR3 spans 14 residues. The germline V gene encodes CDR1 DFQATT and CDR2 SNEGSKA (reference sequence). CDR3: CSRDRGFRDTEAFF. CDR3 DNA sequence: TGCAGCCGGGACAGGGGGTTTAGGGACACTGAAGCTTTCTTT.

Turning to this clonotype: The junction shows a germline mismatch at one end, possibly a read error. The chain uses TRBV3-1 and TRBJ2-5; D remains unclear. Germline CDR1 and CDR2: LGHDT and YNNKEL (reference sequence). The CDR3 extends over 15 amino acids. The CDR3 reads CACSQVIGSQETQYF. The CDR3 DNA follows: TGTGCCTGCAGCCAAGTTATTGGTAGCCAAGAGACCCAGTACTTC.

The V and J genes are TRBV20-1 and TRBJ2-7; 8 bases match TRBD1. CDR3 length: 16 residues. The trim removed 4 bases at V and 0 bases at J, leaving 11 bases unmatched. Per the germline V gene, CDR1 is DFQATT and CDR2 is SNEGSKA (reference sequence). For the CDR3, the DNA is TGCAGTGCTAAGACTTCCCGGGACAGGACCTCCTACGAGCAGTACTTC. Translating gives CSAKTSRDRTSYEQYF.

This clonotype showed up just a few times. The chain links TRBV28 to TRBJ2-3; 7 positions match TRBD2. V was clipped by 6 bases and J by 12 bases; unmatched bases: 12. Germline assignment: CDR1 MDHEN and CDR2 SYDVKM. The CDR3 is made up of 13 amino acids. In DNA form, the CDR3 reads TGTGCCAGCAGACCGCCTCTAGCGGCTCACCAGTATTTT. It translates to CASRPPLAAHQYF.

The rearrangement links TRBV6-5 to TRBJ2-1, with D possibly called TRBD1 or TRBD2 (5 bases each). Trimming stripped 11 bases from V and 5 bases from J, with 16 bases between. CDR1 is MNHEY, CDR2 SVGAGI, per germline. CDR3 length: 13 amino acids. The CDR3 DNA sequence: TGTGCCGGCATGACCGGGACCCACAATGAGCAGTTCTTC. It encodes CAGMTGTHNEQFF.

The chain links TRBV4-3 to TRBJ2-3; 8 bases map to TRBD1. CDR3 size: 19 residues. V gave up 0 bases and J gave up 1 base; unmatched junction bases: 12. Germline-derived CDR1 and CDR2 are LGHNA and YSLEER. The CDR3 DNA reads as TGCGCCAGCAGCCAAGACACCCTCCTTGGACAGGGCGGCACAGATACGCAGTATTTT. Its translation is CASSQDTLLGQGGTDTQYF.

In this sample, this clonotype turned up a few times. The chain combines TRBV5-5 with TRBJ1-6; a weak D match, TRBD1 (6 bases). Germline CDR1 is SGHKS and CDR2 is YYEKEE (reference sequence). Trimming cost V 10 bases and J 4 bases, with 24 bases left between them. The CDR3 is made up of 17 amino acids. CDR3 nucleotide sequence: TGTGCCTCGAAGCAGAGGGACCGACAGGCGTATAATTCACCCCTCCACTTT. Its translation is CASKQRDRQAYNSPLHF. Supplemented by reference TRBV5-5 and TRBJ1-6, the full variable domain reads DAGVTQSPTHLIKTRGQQVTLRCSPISGHKSVSWYQQVLGQGPQFIFQYYEKEERGRGNFPDRFSARQFPNYSSELNVNALLLGDSALYLCASKQRDRQAYNSPLHFGNGTRLTVT.

The sample holds a few counts of this clonotype. This rearrangement joins TRBV12-3 or TRBV12-4 to TRBJ2-5; D may be TRBD2 (5 bases). V gave up 3 bases and J gave up 2 bases, with 10 bases separating them. The CDR3 extends over 14 amino acids. The CDR3, as DNA: TGTGCCAGCAGTTTCGGACTGTTGCAAGAGACCCAGTACTTC. Translation: CASSFGLLQETQYF.

This rearrangement joins TRBV4-1 to TRBJ2-5; D unclear. V was pared by 2 bases and J by 5 bases, with 6 bases between. The germline gives CDR1 MGHRA, CDR2 YSYEKL. This CDR3 has 12 residues. The CDR3: CASSQPFETQYF. In nucleotides, the CDR3 is TGCGCCAGCAGCCAACCCTTCGAGACCCAGTACTTC.

The chain combines TRBV5-6 with TRBJ2-7; D gene uncertain. The V gene's germline CDR1 is SGHDT and CDR2 YYEEEE. The germline V and J ends were trimmed by 4 bases and 12 bases, with 14 bases remaining between them. This CDR3 contains 11 residues. The CDR3 sequence is CASSVQETLYF. The CDR3 DNA reads as TGTGCCAGCAGCGTGCAAGAGACCCTGTACTTC.